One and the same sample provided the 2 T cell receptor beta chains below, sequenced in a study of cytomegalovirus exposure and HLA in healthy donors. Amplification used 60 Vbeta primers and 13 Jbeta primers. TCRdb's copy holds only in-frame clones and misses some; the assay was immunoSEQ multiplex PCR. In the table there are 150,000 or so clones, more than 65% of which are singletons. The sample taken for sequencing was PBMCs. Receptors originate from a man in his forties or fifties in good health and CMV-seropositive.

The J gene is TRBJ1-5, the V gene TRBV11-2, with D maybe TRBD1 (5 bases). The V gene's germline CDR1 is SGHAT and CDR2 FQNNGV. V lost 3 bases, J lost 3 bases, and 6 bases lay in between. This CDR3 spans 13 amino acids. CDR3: CASSLTDNQPQHF. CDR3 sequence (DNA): TGTGCCAGCAGCTTGACAGACAATCAGCCCCAGCATTTT.

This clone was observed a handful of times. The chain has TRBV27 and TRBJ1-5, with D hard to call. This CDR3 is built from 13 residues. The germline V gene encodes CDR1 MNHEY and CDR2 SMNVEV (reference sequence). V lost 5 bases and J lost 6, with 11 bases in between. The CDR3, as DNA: TGTGCCAGCAGTCCTCAGAGCGGTCAGCCCCAGCATTTT. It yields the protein CASSPQSGQPQHF.